The 30 T cell receptor beta chains reported below all come from one sample, sequenced in a study of T cell responses to AZD1222 COVID-19 vaccine. TCRdb's copy holds only in-frame clones and misses some; the assay was immunoSEQ multiplex PCR. The sample records nearly 35,000 clones, over 75% being singletons. The specimen comprised peripheral blood, sampled 28 days after the second AZD1222 dose. Receptors were obtained from an adult who received the AZD1222 COVID-19 vaccine.

The genes are TRBV29-1 and TRBJ2-1; D not resolved. This CDR3 contains 13 residues. Germline V gene data show CDR1 as SQVTM and CDR2 as ANQGSEA. V gave up 3 bases and J gave up 4 bases, with 10 bases separating them. The DNA for the CDR3 is TGCAGCGTTGAGGACCCCCTTTACAATGAGCAGTTCTTC. Protein sequence: CSVEDPLYNEQFF.

The chain carries TRBV18 and TRBJ2-1, with 8 positions matching TRBD1. CDR1 and CDR2 from the germline V gene are KGHSH and LQKENI. The CDR3 is 14 amino acids. The V and J ends lost 2 bases and 7 bases, in that order; junction bases with no gene match: 4. CDR3 loop: CASSPRTGTNEQFF. The CDR3 DNA follows: TGTGCCAGCTCACCAAGGACAGGGACTAATGAGCAGTTCTTC.

The chain recombines TRBV2 with TRBJ2-5; TRBD1 is a possible D gene (6 bases). V was shortened by 4 bases and J by 0 bases, with 12 bases between the two germline ends. The CDR3 has 15 amino acids. Germline assignment: CDR1 SNHLY and CDR2 FYNNEI. As DNA, the CDR3 is TGTGCCAGCAGTGGACAGGCGTCGTACCAAGAGACCCAGTACTTC. Translation: CASSGQASYQETQYF.

Only one count was recorded for this clone. In nucleotides, the CDR3 is TGTGCCAGCATGAGGACAGGGGGGAGCTACGAGCAGTACTTC. The encoded protein is CASMRTGGSYEQYF. V and J are TRBV2 and TRBJ2-7, with 10 bases that match TRBD1. The CDR3 spans 14 residues. With 7 bases clipped from V and 3 bases from J, the junction kept 6 bases outside the gene matches. Per the germline V gene, CDR1 is SNHLY and CDR2 is FYNNEI.

The gene calls are TRBV28 and TRBJ1-2; tentative D call: TRBD1 (6 bases). Germline-derived CDR1 and CDR2 are MDHEN and SYDVKM. This CDR3 is 14 amino acids long. Trimming left V 1 base short and J 7 bases short, with 13 bases between. The CDR3 region is CASSLFQGSGGYTF. CDR3 in DNA: TGTGCCAGCAGTTTATTTCAGGGGTCGGGTGGCTACACCTTC.

The chain links TRBV4-2 to TRBJ2-3, with a possible D match to TRBD2 (6 bases). The CDR3 contains 13 residues. Trimming shortened V by 1 base and J by 5 bases, and 7 bases separated the two germline ends. In germline, CDR1 is LGHNA, CDR2 YNFKEQ. This chain's CDR3 is CASSQVGRDTQYF. The CDR3, as DNA: TGTGCCAGCAGCCAAGTCGGGAGAGATACGCAGTATTTT.

This chain connects TRBV21-1 to TRBJ2-1; the table's D call of TRBD2 was not tested on the DNA. TRBV21-1 is an annotated pseudogene. The CDR3 spans 11 residues. CDR3 sequence: CASSRVNEQFF. For the CDR3, the DNA is TGTGCCAGCAGCAGAGTCAATGAGCAGTTCTTC.

The chain carries TRBV5-1 and TRBJ2-2; maybe TRBD2 (5 bases). There are 17 residues in the CDR3. The germline V and J ends were trimmed by 4 bases and 4 bases, with 20 bases remaining between them. Per the germline V gene, CDR1 is SGHRS and CDR2 is YFSETQ. The CDR3 protein is CASSPVLGGRGTGELFF. Written as DNA, the CDR3 is TGCGCCAGCAGCCCCGTTCTTGGAGGCCGTGGCACCGGGGAGCTGTTTTTT.

The rearrangement joins TRBV2 to TRBJ2-7; the match to TRBD1 covers 10 bases. This CDR3 is 17 amino acids long. V lost 3 bases and J lost 3; bases outside the gene matches: 11. The germline V gene encodes CDR1 SNHLY and CDR2 FYNNEI. The CDR3 nucleotides read TGTGCCAGCAGTGAGGGGGATCCGGGACAGGGGAGCTACGAGCAGTACTTC. Translated: CASSEGDPGQGSYEQYF.

J is TRBJ1-1 and V is TRBV7-3; no clear D gene. Between the trimmed V and J ends, which lost 1 base and 1 base, there was a span of 7 bases. This CDR3 has 14 residues. The germline CDR1 and CDR2 sequences are SGHTA and FQGTGA. DNA of the CDR3: TGTGCCAGCAGCTTAAGTGGTGGGAACACTGAAGCTTTCTTT. Amino acid sequence: CASSLSGGNTEAFF.

V usage is TRBV7-9 and J usage is TRBJ2-3; D unclear. CDR3 length: 15 residues. Germline V gene sequence: CDR1 SEHNR, CDR2 FQNEAQ (reference sequence). Between the trimmed V and J ends, which lost 4 bases and 1 base, there was a span of 12 bases. The CDR3 loop is CASSSRTVRTDTQYF. The CDR3 DNA follows: TGTGCCAGCAGCTCCCGGACCGTCCGCACAGATACGCAGTATTTT.

The chain joins TRBV4-2 to TRBJ2-7; 13 bases line up with TRBD2. The V gene's germline CDR1 is LGHNA and CDR2 YNFKEQ. The CDR3 has 15 amino acids. The V gene end was trimmed by 4 bases and the J gene end by 2 bases; junction bases not matched to a gene: 2. This chain's CDR3 is CASSPGTSGAYEQYF. CDR3 sequence (DNA): TGTGCCAGCAGCCCCGGGACTAGCGGGGCCTACGAGCAGTACTTC.

The genes are TRBV30 and TRBJ1-2; 9 bases map to TRBD1. The CDR3 is 14 amino acids. V gave up 1 base and J gave up 2 bases; unmatched junction bases: 2. Looked up from germline, CDR1 is GTSNPN and CDR2 is SVGIG (reference sequence). The CDR3 spells CAWSAGQGNYGYTF. CDR3 DNA: TGTGCCTGGAGTGCCGGACAGGGGAACTATGGCTACACCTTC.

This chain links TRBV24-1 with TRBJ1-2; 8 bases align to TRBD1. V lost 3 bases and J lost 9; bases outside the gene matches: 5. The CDR3 length is 13 residues. CDR1 KGHDR and CDR2 SFDVKD come from the germline V gene. The CDR3 here is CATSDRTGRSYTF. The CDR3 nucleotides read TGTGCCACCAGTGATAGGACAGGGCGCAGCTACACCTTC.

This clone was counted between two and nine times. The genes are TRBV7-6 and TRBJ1-3, with TRBD1 matching 8 bases. In germline, CDR1 is SGHVS, CDR2 FNYEAQ. With 0 bases clipped from V and 3 bases from J, the junction kept 1 base outside the gene matches. The CDR3 covers 15 residues. CDR3 amino acids: CASSLARGHGNTIYF. In nucleotides, the CDR3 is TGTGCCAGCAGCTTAGCCAGGGGGCATGGAAACACCATATATTTT.

The chain combines TRBV12-3 or TRBV12-4 with TRBJ2-3; no definite D call. Trimming left V 5 bases short and J 2 bases short, with 8 bases between. The CDR3 loop spans 13 amino acids. CDR3 DNA sequence: TGTGCCAGCAGTCCATACCTCACAGATACGCAGTATTTT. It yields the protein CASSPYLTDTQYF.

Concerning this clone itself: The germline gene is not matched at one end of the junction; a read error may be the cause. The gene calls are TRBV7-3 and TRBJ2-4; a possible D gene is TRBD2 (5 bases). Per germline, CDR1 SGHTA and CDR2 FQGTGA. The CDR3 totals 13 residues. The CDR3, as DNA: TGTGCCAGCAGCCTAACTAGGGTCGACATTCAGTACTTC. Translated, it gives CASSLTRVDIQYF.

V gene TRBV6-5 combines with J gene TRBJ1-5, with 10 bases that match TRBD1. Germline-derived CDR1 and CDR2 are MNHEY and SVGAGI. Trimming removed 6 bases from V and 2 bases from J; junction bases left unmatched: 4. The CDR3 spans 15 residues. The CDR3 bases are TGTGCCAGCAGCAGGGACAGGGGTGGCAATCAGCCCCAGCATTTT. Protein product: CASSRDRGGNQPQHF.

This clone came up once. The chain has TRBV7-2 and TRBJ1-6; D uncertain. The CDR3 sequence is 16 residues long. Germline CDR1 and CDR2: SGHTA and FQGNSA. The V end lost 2 bases, the J end lost 4 bases, and 12 bases lay between the germline ends. Written as DNA, the CDR3 is TGTGCCAGCAGCTTAAGAACTCCTGCATATAATTCACCCCTCCACTTT. Translation gives CASSLRTPAYNSPLHF.

The V call is TRBV6-2 or TRBV6-3, the J call TRBJ2-3; D is unclear. The germline V and J ends were trimmed by 2 bases and 6 bases, with 15 bases remaining between them. CDR3 size: 15 residues. The germline CDR1 and CDR2 sequences are MNHEY and SVGEGT. The CDR3 bases are TGTGCCAGCAGTTACCTGTCAGCCCATGCCGATACGCAGTATTTT. Amino acid sequence: CASSYLSAHADTQYF.

This chain connects TRBV7-8 to TRBJ2-5, with 14 positions matching TRBD2. This CDR3 has 14 residues. Germline CDR1 is SGHVS and CDR2 is FQNEAQ. V lost 5 bases and J lost 4; bases outside the gene matches: 0. CDR3 sequence (DNA): TGTGCCAGCAGCGGACTAGCGGGAGGAGAGACCCAGTACTTC. This translates into CASSGLAGGETQYF.

The chain has TRBV5-4 and TRBJ2-6, with no clear D. Germline CDR1 reads SGHNT; CDR2 reads YYREEE (reference sequence). The CDR3 is made up of 14 amino acids. Trimming shortened V by 0 bases and J by 1 base, and 2 bases separated the two germline ends. The DNA for the CDR3 is TGTGCCAGCAGCTTGGAGTCTGGGGCCAACGTCCTGACTTTC. As protein: CASSLESGANVLTF.

This clone was counted a single time. The chain links TRBV3-1 (or the pseudogene TRBV3-2) to TRBJ2-2, with 8 bases lining up with TRBD1. The J segment lost 6 bases and the V segment lost 1 base, leaving 4 bases of the junction unmatched. Germline loops: CDR1 LGHDT, CDR2 YNNKEL (reference sequence). This CDR3 is built from 15 residues. In nucleotides, the CDR3 is TGTGCCAGCAGCCAAGTAGACAGGGGCCCCGGGGAGCTGTTTTTT. This codes for CASSQVDRGPGELFF.

The chain combines TRBV4-1 with TRBJ1-4, with a possible D match to TRBD1 (6 bases). Germline CDR1 MGHRA, CDR2 YSYEKL. Trimming shortened V by 0 bases and J by 7 bases, and 12 bases separated the two germline ends. The CDR3 sequence is 15 residues long. CDR3 DNA: TGCGCCAGCAGCCAAGAAAGGGGAGGGGGTGAAAAACTGTTTTTT. Translated: CASSQERGGGEKLFF.

The rearrangement links TRBV20-1 to TRBJ2-5; possibly TRBD1 for D (6 bases). Germline CDR1 DFQATT, CDR2 SNEGSKA (reference sequence). The CDR3 totals 15 residues. V was cut by 5 bases and J by 0 bases, with 16 bases left in between. CDR3 in DNA: TGCAGTGCTGGTGGGGGCGGTGGGTACCAAGAGACCCAGTACTTC. It specifies CSAGGGGGYQETQYF.

This clone is medium-sized (0.01 to 0.1%) in the sample. CDR3 DNA sequence: TGTGCCACCCGGACAGCGGGAGGAATCTACGAGCAGTACTTC. Translation gives CATRTAGGIYEQYF. The chain joins TRBV28 to TRBJ2-7; the match to TRBD2 covers 9 bases. The CDR3 is made up of 14 amino acids. Per the germline V gene, CDR1 is MDHEN and CDR2 is SYDVKM. V lost 10 bases and J lost 3; bases outside the gene matches: 10.

This rearrangement joins TRBV18 to TRBJ2-2, with TRBD1 identical over 7 bases. With 4 bases clipped from V and 0 bases from J, the junction kept 5 bases outside the gene matches. The CDR3 is 16 residues long. Germline assignment: CDR1 KGHSH and CDR2 LQKENI. Written as DNA, the CDR3 is TGTGCCAGCTCACTCCAGGGGGTCTCGAACACCGGGGAGCTGTTTTTT. Translation: CASSLQGVSNTGELFF.

The sample holds a few counts of this clone. The chain links TRBV6-5 to TRBJ2-7; maybe TRBD1 (5 bases). Germline V gene sequence: CDR1 MNHEY, CDR2 SVGAGI. Trimming removed 0 bases at V and 3 bases at J, with 12 bases between. There are 15 residues in the CDR3. In DNA form, the CDR3 reads TGTGCCAGCAGTTACTCGGGTTCAGGGCGCTACGAGCAGTACTTC. It codes for CASSYSGSGRYEQYF.

V is TRBV28 and J is TRBJ1-5; D may be TRBD1 (6 bases). Deletions cut 7 bases from V and 4 bases from J, with 20 bases between. From germline, CDR1 is MDHEN and CDR2 SYDVKM. This CDR3 is 16 amino acids long. CDR3 bases: TGTGCCAGCAACCCAAGGGGGGGTGGTTGGAATCAGCCCCAGCATTTT. It specifies CASNPRGGGWNQPQHF.

The chain couples TRBV9 to TRBJ2-2; 8 bases map to TRBD2. The ends lost 0 bases at V and 4 bases at J; junction bases unmatched: 11. Germline CDR1 is SGDLS and CDR2 is YYNGEE. There are 18 residues in the CDR3. The CDR3 protein is CASSVAGKAGVVTGELFF. CDR3 nucleotide sequence: TGTGCCAGCAGCGTAGCTGGAAAAGCGGGAGTCGTCACCGGGGAGCTGTTTTTT. Variable domain in full (rest from reference TRBV9 and TRBJ2-2): DSGVTQTPKHLITATGQRVTLRCSPRSGDLSVYWYQQSLDQGLQFLIQYYNGEERAKGNILERFSAQQFPDLHSELNLSSLELGDSALYFCASSVAGKAGVVTGELFFGEGSRLTVL.